One sample yielded the 8 T cell receptor beta chains listed below, sequenced in a study of CD8 T cells in Susac syndrome. An input of about 0.5 to 1 ug of RNA was subjected to reverse transcription using random hexamers. TCRdb analysed the immunoSEQ multiplex PCR reads with MiXCR anew, one entry per CDR3 protein. This sample has tens of thousands of distinct CDR3 sequences, with around 96% found just once. The material sequenced was CD4+ T cells from PBMCs. The receptors shown here come from a human donor with multiple sclerosis.

The chain couples TRBV6-5 to TRBJ1-1; maybe TRBD1 (6 bases). V shed 0 bases and J shed 1 base, with 15 bases lying between them. Germline CDR1 is MNHEY and CDR2 is SVGAGI. The CDR3 consists of 17 residues. CDR3: CASSYSGSGAGNTEAFF. CDR3 nucleotide sequence: TGTGCCAGCAGTTACTCGGGGTCAGGGGCCGGGAACACTGAAGCTTTCTTT.

The rearrangement joins TRBV15 to TRBJ2-2; D unresolved. This CDR3 has 13 amino acids. The V gene's germline CDR1 is LNHNV and CDR2 YYDKDF (reference sequence). V was pared by 3 bases and J by 4 bases, with 6 bases between. Here the CDR3 reads CATSRSSTGELFF. The CDR3 nucleotides are TGTGCCACCAGCAGGTCCAGCACCGGGGAGCTGTTTTTT.

The rearrangement joins TRBV6-2 or TRBV6-3 to TRBJ2-3; 9 bases match TRBD2. The CDR3 has 17 amino acids. Looked up from germline, CDR1 is MNHEY and CDR2 is SVGEGT. The V and J ends lost 5 bases and 5 bases, in that order; junction bases with no gene match: 14. The CDR3 coding sequence is TGTGCCAGCAGTACCATCCCCGGGACTAGCTTCGAAGATACGCAGTATTTT. It yields the protein CASSTIPGTSFEDTQYF.

The V call is TRBV11-2, the J call TRBJ2-5; no definite D call. The germline V gene has CDR1 SGHAT and CDR2 FQNNGV. The V and J ends lost 3 bases and 1 base respectively, with 12 bases between them. The CDR3 totals 15 residues. The CDR3 loop reads CASSLARGGQETQYF. CDR3 bases: TGTGCCAGCAGCTTGGCCCGCGGCGGCCAAGAGACCCAGTACTTC.

V gene TRBV2 combines with J gene TRBJ1-4, with D maybe TRBD1 (6 bases). V dropped 6 bases and J dropped 8 bases, with 19 bases sitting between them. The germline V gene has CDR1 SNHLY and CDR2 FYNNEI. The CDR3 has 15 residues. In DNA, the CDR3 is TGTGCCAGCAGCCCTCGGGGGGCGGTAAAAGAAAAACTGTTTTTT. It is translated as CASSPRGAVKEKLFF.

CDR3 nucleotide sequence: TGTGCCAGCAGTTGGACAGTGCCGACAAATTCACCCCTCCACTTT. As protein: CASSWTVPTNSPLHF. V gene TRBV6-5 combines with J gene TRBJ1-6, with D possibly matching TRBD1 (6 bases). The CDR3 totals 15 residues. Trimming took off 4 bases at V and 7 bases at J, with 14 bases between the two ends. Per the germline V gene, CDR1 is MNHEY and CDR2 is SVGAGI.

The CDR3 loop is CASSFTRGRQGSYEQYF. CDR3 DNA sequence: TGTGCCAGCAGCTTCACCCGGGGTCGACAGGGGTCCTACGAGCAGTACTTC. The rearrangement links TRBV7-8 to TRBJ2-7, with 8 bases aligning to TRBD1. J gave up 1 base and V 3 bases, and 11 bases lay outside the gene matches. The CDR3 is 17 amino acids. Germline V gives CDR1 SGHVS, CDR2 FQNEAQ.

In its sample, this clonotype was seen once. The chain links TRBV6-5 to TRBJ1-2; D gene uncertain. CDR1 and CDR2 (germline): MNHEY, SVGAGI. Trimming shortened V by 5 bases and J by 7 bases, and 17 bases separated the two germline ends. This CDR3 is 14 amino acids long. The CDR3 bases are TGTGCCAGCAGTGGTGGTCAGTACCTCGGTGGCTACACCTTC. Its protein product is CASSGGQYLGGYTF.